Given below is one T cell receptor beta chain in context. What it recognizes is unknown. As for time point: baseline pretreatment blood. Treatment meaning: 15 Gy SBRT to primary tumor, nephrectomy 4 weeks later. This renal cell carcinoma was of the clear cell type. Profiled with immunoSEQ multiplex PCR; TCRdb holds only in-frame clones, not every one. The sample gives roughly 53,000 clones, 83% of which show up once; 25% to 35% is in the top ten. This entry belongs to a study of radiation and T cells in renal cell carcinoma. In the study overall: Nephrectomy followed 15 Gy stereotactic body radiation by 4 weeks.

Trimming pared 7 bases from V and 0 bases from J, leaving 10 bases between. This CDR3 region has 14 residues. CDR1 and CDR2 from the germline V gene are MNHEY and SVGAGI. Study conclusions and caveats: Pretreatment tumor biopsies were lacking, so baseline clonotypes are unknown. Top tumor clonotypes rose in blood 2 weeks post-radiation, then contracted.

The sample consisted of blood, taken from a patient whose treatment included radiotherapy and nephrectomy. The sequence came from a woman in her sixties or seventies with renal cell carcinoma. The V gene is TRBV6-5, the J gene TRBJ1-5, with D maybe TRBD1 (6 bases). The CDR3 protein is CASKPRGSNQPQHF. The DNA for the CDR3 is TGTGCCAGCAAGCCCAGGGGTAGCAATCAGCCCCAGCATTTT.